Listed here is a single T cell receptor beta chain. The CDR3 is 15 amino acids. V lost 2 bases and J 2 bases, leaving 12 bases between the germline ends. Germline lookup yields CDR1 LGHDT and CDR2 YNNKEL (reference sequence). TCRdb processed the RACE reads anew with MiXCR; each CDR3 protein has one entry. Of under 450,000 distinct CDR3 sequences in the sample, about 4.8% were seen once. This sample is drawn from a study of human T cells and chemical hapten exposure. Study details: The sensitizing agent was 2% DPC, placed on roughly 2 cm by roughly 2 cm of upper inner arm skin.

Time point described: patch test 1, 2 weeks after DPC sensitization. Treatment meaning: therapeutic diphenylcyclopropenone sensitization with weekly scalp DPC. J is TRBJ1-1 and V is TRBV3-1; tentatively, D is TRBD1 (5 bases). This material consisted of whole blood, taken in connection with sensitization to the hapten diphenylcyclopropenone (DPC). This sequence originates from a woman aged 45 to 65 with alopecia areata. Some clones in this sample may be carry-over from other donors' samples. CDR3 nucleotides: TGTGCCAGCAGCCAATGGTCCGGGACTAACACTGAAGCTTTCTTT. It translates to CASSQWSGTNTEAFF.